These T cell receptor beta chains were read from a single sample in a study of blood T cell repertoires in COVID-19. Produced via immunoSEQ multiplex PCR; TCRdb's table is partial and in-frame only. The sample consists of some 420,000 clones, roughly nine tenths of them appearing once. Sequencing was carried out using PBMCs or T cells enriched from blood (not recorded which). The origin of the receptors is a man aged 25 to 40 who had recovered from COVID-19. Each CDR3 is given with its conserved first and last residue. The order of the fields is J gene, clone size, V gene, D gene, CDR3 DNA, CDR3 protein. D genes are given only for firm matches. Only part of the rows carry a size: once, few, many, or a class if the clone is expanded.

>TRBJ1-4|NA|TRBV5-6|NA
TGTGCCAGCAGCCTTTATACAGGGCATAATGAAAAACTGTTTTTT
CASSLYTGHNEKLFF
>TRBJ2-1|NA|TRBV19|NA
TGTGCCAGTCGCTCCTCGGGAGCTGGTGAGCAGTTCTTC
CASRSSGAGEQFF
>TRBJ1-1|NA|TRBV28|NA
TGTGCCAGCAGTTACCGAGGGGGCACTGAAGCTTTCTTT
CASSYRGGTEAFF
>TRBJ2-3|NA|TRBV3-1/TRBV3-2|TRBD1
TGTGCCAGCAGCCTACTACAGGGGGCACCTCGCACAGATACGCAGTATTTT
CASSLLQGAPRTDTQYF
>TRBJ1-2|NA|TRBV4-1|NA
TGCGCCAGCAGCCAAGGGGGCCAGGTGCTCTATGGCTACACCTTC
CASSQGGQVLYGYTF
>TRBJ2-5|few|TRBV7-9|NA
TGTGCCAGCAGTCGCGGGGAGACCCAGTACTTC
CASSRGETQYF
>TRBJ1-6|NA|TRBV5-1|TRBD1
TGCGCCAGCAGCGAGGGGACAGGCTATAATTCACCCCTCCACTTT
CASSEGTGYNSPLHF
>TRBJ2-7|NA|TRBV11-2|NA
TGTGCCAGCAGCTTAGATCATAGTCCCAGGGACGAGCAGTACTTC
CASSLDHSPRDEQYF
>TRBJ1-1|NA|TRBV5-1|NA
TGCGCCAGCAGCCAGGACAGCATCCGCACTGAAGCTTTCTTT
CASSQDSIRTEAFF
>TRBJ2-7|NA|TRBV6-5|TRBD1
TGTGCCAGCAGTTACTCGACAGGGTTAGGTTACGAGCAGTACTTC
CASSYSTGLGYEQYF
>TRBJ1-5|NA|TRBV27|NA
TGTGCCAGCAGTCGCGGGGGCGCGATGGAACAGCCCCAGCATTTT
CASSRGGAMEQPQHF
>TRBJ1-2|NA|TRBV19|TRBD1
TGTGCCAGTAGTACCCCAGCAGGGGGAGCGGGCTACACCTTC
CASSTPAGGAGYTF
>TRBJ2-5|NA|TRBV27|NA
TGTGCCAGCAGTTTAGGGCTTGGGTGGAACCAAGAGACCCAGTACTTC
CASSLGLGWNQETQYF
>TRBJ2-1|NA|TRBV24-1|TRBD2
TGTGCCACCAGTGATCCGCCAGGTGTGGGGGGGGATGAGCAGTTCTTC
CATSDPPGVGGDEQFF
>TRBJ1-1|NA|TRBV1|NA
TGCACCAGCAGCCAAAAGTTTCAAGGGGCCGGGACAATGAACACTGAAGCTTTCTTT
CTSSQKFQGAGTMNTEAFF
>TRBJ2-5|NA|TRBV10-3|TRBD1
TGTGCCATCAGCTTGTCGGGACAGCAAGAGACCCAGTACTTC
CAISLSGQQETQYF
>TRBJ1-4|NA|TRBV5-8|NA
TGTGCCAGCAGCCGAGGAGGGGTTCAGAGTGAAAAACTGTTTTTT
CASSRGGVQSEKLFF
>TRBJ1-2|NA|TRBV16|NA
TGTGCCAGCAGCCGGCCCAATAACTATGGCTACACCTTC
CASSRPNNYGYTF
>TRBJ2-7|NA|TRBV30|NA
TGTGCCTGGAGTGACGGGGGGCTTGAATGGTACGAGCAGTACTTC
CAWSDGGLEWYEQYF
>TRBJ2-2|NA|TRBV4-1|TRBD1
TGCGCCAGCAGGGGACAGGGTAACACCGGGGAGCTGTTTTTT
CASRGQGNTGELFF
>TRBJ1-5|NA|TRBV19|TRBD1
TGTGCCAGTATGGGACAGGGAAGCAATCAGCCCCAGCATTTT
CASMGQGSNQPQHF
>TRBJ2-7|NA|TRBV18|TRBD1
TGTGCCAGCTCACCCGTGGTGACAGGGGGCACCTACGAGCAGTACTTC
CASSPVVTGGTYEQYF
>TRBJ2-5|NA|TRBV4-2|NA
TGTGCCAGCAGCCAAGTCTTCCCGGCGGGGGCGGGGGAGACCCAGTACTTC
CASSQVFPAGAGETQYF
>TRBJ2-7|NA|TRBV19|NA
TGTGCCAGTAGCTACAGGGTGGGGGAGCAGTACTTC
CASSYRVGEQYF
>TRBJ2-5|NA|TRBV28|NA
TGTGCCAGCAGTTCTGGACAGCGAGAGACCCAGTACTTC
CASSSGQRETQYF
>TRBJ2-1|NA|TRBV28|NA
TGTGCCAGCAGTTTAAACAGGGAAGATAGGAATGAGCAGTTCTTC
CASSLNREDRNEQFF